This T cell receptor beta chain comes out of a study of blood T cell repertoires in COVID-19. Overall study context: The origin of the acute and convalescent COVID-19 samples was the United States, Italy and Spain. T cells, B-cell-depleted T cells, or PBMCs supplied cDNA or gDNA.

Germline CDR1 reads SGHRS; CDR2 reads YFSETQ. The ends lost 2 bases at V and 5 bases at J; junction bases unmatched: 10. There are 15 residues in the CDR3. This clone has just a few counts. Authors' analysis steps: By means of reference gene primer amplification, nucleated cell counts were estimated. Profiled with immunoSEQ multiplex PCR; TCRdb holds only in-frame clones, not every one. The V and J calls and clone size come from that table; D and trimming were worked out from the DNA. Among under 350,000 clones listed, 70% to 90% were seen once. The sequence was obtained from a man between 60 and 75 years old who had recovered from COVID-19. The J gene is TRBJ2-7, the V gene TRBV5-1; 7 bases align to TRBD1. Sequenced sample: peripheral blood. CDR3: CASSFSDRVLNEQYF. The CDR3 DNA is TGCGCCAGCAGCTTCTCCGACAGGGTTCTGAACGAGCAGTACTTC.